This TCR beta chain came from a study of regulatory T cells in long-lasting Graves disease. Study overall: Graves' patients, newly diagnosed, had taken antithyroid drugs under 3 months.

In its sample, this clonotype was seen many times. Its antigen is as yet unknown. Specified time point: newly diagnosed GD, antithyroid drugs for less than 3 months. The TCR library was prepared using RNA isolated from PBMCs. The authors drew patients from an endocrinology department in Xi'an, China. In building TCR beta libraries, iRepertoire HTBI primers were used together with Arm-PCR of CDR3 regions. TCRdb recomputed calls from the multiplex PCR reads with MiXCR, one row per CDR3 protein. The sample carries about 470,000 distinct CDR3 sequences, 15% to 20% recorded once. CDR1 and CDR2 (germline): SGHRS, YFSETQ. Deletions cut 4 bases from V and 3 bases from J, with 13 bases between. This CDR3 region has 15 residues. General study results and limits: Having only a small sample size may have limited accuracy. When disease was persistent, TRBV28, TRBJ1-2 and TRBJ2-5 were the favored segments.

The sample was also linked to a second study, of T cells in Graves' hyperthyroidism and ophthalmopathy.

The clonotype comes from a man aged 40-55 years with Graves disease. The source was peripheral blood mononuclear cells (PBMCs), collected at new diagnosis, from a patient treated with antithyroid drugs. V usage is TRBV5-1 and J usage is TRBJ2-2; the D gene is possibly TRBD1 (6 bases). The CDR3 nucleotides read TGCGCCAGCAGCCGTACAGGGTTGGACACCGGGGAGCTGTTTTTT. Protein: CASSRTGLDTGELFF.